These T cell receptor beta chains were read from a single sample in a study of Graves' ophthalmopathy and Graves' hyperthyroidism. A single record per CDR3 protein comes from TCRdb applying MiXCR to the multiplex PCR reads. The sample consists of fewer than 650,000 distinct CDR3 sequences, about 20% of them appearing once. Sample: peripheral blood. These receptors were taken from a woman aged 18-29 years with stable Graves' hyperthyroidism. Some clones in this sample may be carry-over from other donors' samples. CDR3s include the opening cysteine and the closing phenylalanine or tryptophan. D genes are given only for firm matches. For some rows the clone size is stated as once, few or many, or as a class when expanded; others skip it.

j_gene | v_gene | d_gene | abundance | CDR3nt | CDR3aa
TRBJ2-7 | TRBV6-5 | - | many | TGTGCCAGCAGTTACTTAAGGGACAACTACGAGCAGTACTTC | CASSYLRDNYEQYF
TRBJ2-5 | TRBV3-1 | - | - | TGTGCCAGCAGCCAAGATCCGGGCAGGGTGTGGACCCAGTACTTC | CASSQDPGRVWTQYF
TRBJ2-2 | TRBV12-3/TRBV12-4 | TRBD2 | many | TGTGCCAGCAAGCCAAGCGGGATGACAAACACCGGGGAGCTGTTTTTT | CASKPSGMTNTGELFF
TRBJ2-2 | TRBV19 | - | many | TGTGCCAGTAGTATAGAGGGAAGTAGGGGGGGGCGACTCACCGGGGAGCTGTTTTTT | CASSIEGSRGGRLTGELFF
TRBJ2-6 | TRBV6-5 | - | many | TGTGCCAGCAGTTACGGCGCAGCTGGGGCCAACGTCCTGACTTTC | CASSYGAAGANVLTF
TRBJ2-5 | TRBV12-3/TRBV12-4 | - | few | TGTGCCAGCACCGTAAGGGGGAGAGAGACCCAGTACTTC | CASTVRGRETQYF
TRBJ1-5 | TRBV20-1 | TRBD1 | many | TGCAGTGCTCGGAGACAGGGAGGCGATCAGCCCCAGCATTTT | CSARRQGGDQPQHF
TRBJ2-5 | TRBV12-3/TRBV12-4 | TRBD1 | many | TGTGCCAGCAGTTTATTCCGGGACAGAAAAGAGACCCAGTACTTC | CASSLFRDRKETQYF
TRBJ1-2 | TRBV6-5 | - | many | TGTGCCAGCGGGCCCCCAAAAGAAGACTATGGCTACACCTTC | CASGPPKEDYGYTF
TRBJ1-5 | TRBV19 | - | many | TGTGCCAGTAGTATAGAAGGACAGTCCTTCCAGCATTTT | CASSIEGQSFQHF
TRBJ2-2 | TRBV9 | - | many | TGTGCCAGCAGCGTAGAACCGACGAACACCGGGGAGCTGTTTTTT | CASSVEPTNTGELFF
TRBJ1-5 | TRBV2 | - | - | TGTGCCAGCACGGGAAAGGGAAGCAATCAGCCCCAGCATTTT | CASTGKGSNQPQHF
TRBJ2-7 | TRBV25-1 | - | - | TGTGCCAGCAGCCCTTCGGGCCTTCACTACGAGCAGTACTTC | CASSPSGLHYEQYF
TRBJ1-5 | TRBV6-1 | - | - | TGTGCCAGCAGTGAGGGCCCCCCGCCCGGTACGGATAGCAATCAGCCCCAGCATTTT | CASSEGPPPGTDSNQPQHF
TRBJ1-2 | TRBV2 | - | many | TGTGCCAGCAGTGCAGAAACGGGCTATGGCTACACCTTC | CASSAETGYGYTF
TRBJ2-5 | TRBV20-1 | - | many | TGCAGTGCTAGAGACCCCTTTCAGCCTCCAGAGACCCAGTACTTC | CSARDPFQPPETQYF
TRBJ1-5 | TRBV12-3/TRBV12-4 | - | many | TGTGCCAGCAGTTTGACGCGCATACAGCCCCAGCATTTT | CASSLTRIQPQHF
TRBJ2-7 | TRBV5-1 | - | few | TGCGCCAGCAGTCGGGTGGGAGGTGGCTACGAGCAGTACTTC | CASSRVGGGYEQYF
TRBJ1-2 | TRBV11-1 | - | many | TGTGCCAGCAGCTTAGGGGATGGGGCGGACTACACCTTC | CASSLGDGADYTF
TRBJ1-6 | TRBV5-5 | - | many | TGTGCCAGCAGCTTGGGTGCGGATTCACCCCTCCACTTT | CASSLGADSPLHF
TRBJ2-2 | TRBV7-9 | - | many | TGTGCCAGCAGATTCGTGACGAACACCGGGGAGCTGTTTTTT | CASRFVTNTGELFF
TRBJ1-6 | TRBV20-1 | - | many | TGCAGTGCTAAGGCGGTCTATAATTCACCCCTCCACTTT | CSAKAVYNSPLHF
TRBJ1-5 | TRBV4-2 | - | few | TGTGCCAGCAGCCAAGATGGGGCAAGCAATCAGCCCCAGCATTTT | CASSQDGASNQPQHF
TRBJ1-2 | TRBV6-5 | - | - | TGTGCCAGCAGTTACACCACTACACCAGGGGTCGGCTACACCTTC | CASSYTTTPGVGYTF
TRBJ1-5 | TRBV20-1 | TRBD1 | many | TGCAGTGGGGGACAGGGAAATCAGCCCCAGCATTTT | CSGGQGNQPQHF
TRBJ1-5 | TRBV19 | - | few | TGTGCCAGTAGTATACCGAGGGGGGGTTTGAGACAGCCCCAGCATTTT | CASSIPRGGLRQPQHF
TRBJ2-5 | TRBV20-1 | - | many | TGCAGTGCCTGGAGGGACCAAGAGACCCAGTACTTC | CSAWRDQETQYF
TRBJ2-5 | TRBV19 | TRBD2 | many | TGTGCCAGTAGTCCGACTAGCGGAGCGGGAGAGACCCAGTACTTC | CASSPTSGAGETQYF
TRBJ2-5 | TRBV9 | TRBD2 | many | TGTGCCAGCAGCGTAGGGATTGGCGGGGGGAAAGAGACCCAGTACTTC | CASSVGIGGGKETQYF
TRBJ2-3 | TRBV5-1 | - | few | TGCGCCAGCAGCTTGTTGCAGGCCCCAGATACGCAGTATTTT | CASSLLQAPDTQYF
TRBJ2-5 | TRBV20-1 | TRBD2 | - | TGCAGTGCTTACCGGGACCCGGGGGGAGAGACCCAGTACTTC | CSAYRDPGGETQYF
TRBJ1-1 | TRBV30 | TRBD1 | - | TGTGCCTGGAGTCAATTTTGGGGACCGGAAGACAGGGACTATGAAGCTTTCTTT | CAWSQFWGPEDRDYEAFF
TRBJ1-1 | TRBV27 | - | - | TGTGCCAGCAGTTTAAGATGGGGTAGCACTGAAGCTTGCTTT | CASSLRWGSTEACF
TRBJ2-7 | TRBV27 | - | - | TGTGCCAGCAGTTTACCATACCATTCTACAGGGAAGCACGAGCAGTACTTC | CASSLPYHSTGKHEQYF
TRBJ1-6 | TRBV3-1 | - | few | TGTGCCAGCAGCCAAGATGGAGGGGCTGGCTCACCCCTCCACTTT | CASSQDGGAGSPLHF
TRBJ1-2 | TRBV29-1 | - | - | TGCAGCGTGCTGGGGGGCGCATGGAACTATGGCTACACCTTC | CSVLGGAWNYGYTF
TRBJ1-6 | TRBV6-1 | TRBD1 | - | TGTGCCAGCAGTCGGGGGACAGACAATAATTCACCCCTCCACTTT | CASSRGTDNNSPLHF